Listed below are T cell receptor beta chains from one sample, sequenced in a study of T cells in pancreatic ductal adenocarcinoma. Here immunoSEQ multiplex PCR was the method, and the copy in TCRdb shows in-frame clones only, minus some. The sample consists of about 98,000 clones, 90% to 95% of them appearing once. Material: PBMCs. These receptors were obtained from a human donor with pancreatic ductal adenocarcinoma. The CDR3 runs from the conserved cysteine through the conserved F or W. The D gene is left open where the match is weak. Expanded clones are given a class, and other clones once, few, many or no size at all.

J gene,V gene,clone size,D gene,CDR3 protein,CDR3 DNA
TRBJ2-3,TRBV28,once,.,CASSYPLTGSSTDTQYF,TGTGCCAGCAGTTACCCCCTTACAGGCTCCAGCACAGATACGCAGTATTTT
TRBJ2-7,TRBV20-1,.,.,CSAARGYEQYF,TGCAGTGCCGCGCGCGGTTACGAGCAGTACTTC
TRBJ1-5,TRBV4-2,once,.,CASSQATGNQPQHF,TGTGCCAGCAGCCAAGCAACGGGGAATCAGCCCCAGCATTTT
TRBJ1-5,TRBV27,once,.,CASSSGGSNQPQHF,TGTGCCAGCAGTTCGGGGGGGAGCAATCAGCCCCAGCATTTT
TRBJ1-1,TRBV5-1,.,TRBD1,CASSSQGGSTEAFF,TGCGCCAGCAGCTCACAGGGGGGGAGCACTGAAGCTTTCTTT
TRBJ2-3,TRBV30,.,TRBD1,CAWTGGPDTQYF,TGTGCCTGGACAGGGGGTCCAGATACGCAGTATTTT
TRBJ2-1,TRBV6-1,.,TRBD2,CASSELAGFEQFF,TGTGCCAGCAGTGAGCTAGCGGGATTTGAGCAGTTCTTC
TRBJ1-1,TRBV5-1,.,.,CASSLDGQNTEAFF,TGCGCCAGCAGCTTGGATGGACAGAACACTGAAGCTTTCTTT
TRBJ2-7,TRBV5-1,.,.,CASRDTLVYEQYF,TGCGCCAGCAGGGACACTTTAGTCTACGAGCAGTACTTC
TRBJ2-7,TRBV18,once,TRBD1,CASSPVGQGGYEQYF,TGTGCCAGCTCACCCGTCGGACAGGGGGGCTACGAGCAGTACTTC
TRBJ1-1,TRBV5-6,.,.,CASSLGQVNTEAFF,TGTGCCAGCAGCTTGGGACAGGTCAACACTGAAGCTTTCTTT
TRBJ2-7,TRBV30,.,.,CAWSVHLTGPSYEQYF,TGTGCCTGGAGTGTACATCTGACGGGTCCTTCCTACGAGCAGTACTTC
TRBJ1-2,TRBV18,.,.,CASSRNQLTDTMMGYTF,TGTGCCAGCTCCCGCAACCAACTGACGGACACTATGATGGGCTACACCTTC
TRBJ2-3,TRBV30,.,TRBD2,CAWGGTSGYTDTQYF,TGTGCCTGGGGGGGGACTAGCGGATACACAGATACGCAGTATTTT
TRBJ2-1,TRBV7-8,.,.,CASSLVGGGSYNEQFF,TGTGCCAGCAGCTTAGTAGGCGGAGGCTCCTACAATGAGCAGTTCTTC
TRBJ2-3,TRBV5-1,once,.,CASSKDNTDTQYF,TGCGCCAGCAGTAAGGACAACACAGATACGCAGTATTTT
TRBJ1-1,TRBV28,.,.,CASSFRNTEAFF,TGTGCCAGCAGTTTCAGGAACACTGAAGCTTTCTTT
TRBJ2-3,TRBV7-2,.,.,CASSIRTEFVDTQYF,TGTGCCAGCAGCATACGGACAGAATTTGTAGATACGCAGTATTTT
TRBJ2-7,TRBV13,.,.,CASSPQDPSYEQYF,TGTGCCAGCAGCCCACAGGACCCTTCCTACGAGCAGTACTTC
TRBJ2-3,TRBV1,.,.,CTSSQRTEGRPGGRGDTQYF,TGCACCAGCAGCCAAAGAACAGAGGGGCGCCCCGGCGGGAGAGGAGATACGCAGTATTTT
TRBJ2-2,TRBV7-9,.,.,CASSSSSSQNTGELFF,TGTGCCAGCAGCTCCTCTAGCAGCCAGAACACCGGGGAGCTGTTTTTT
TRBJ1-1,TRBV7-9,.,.,CASSLRGVVGTEAFF,TGTGCCAGCAGCTTAAGAGGTGTCGTTGGGACTGAAGCTTTCTTT
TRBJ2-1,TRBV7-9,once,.,CASSILGTEQFF,TGTGCCAGCAGCATCCTAGGGACAGAGCAGTTCTTC
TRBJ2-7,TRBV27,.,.,CASSFTGSYEQYF,TGTGCCAGCAGTTTCACAGGGTCCTACGAGCAGTACTTC
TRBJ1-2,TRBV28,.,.,CATTWEAYGYTF,TGTGCCACCACCTGGGAGGCCTATGGCTACACCTTC
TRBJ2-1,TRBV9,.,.,CASSPALASYNEQFF,TGTGCCAGCAGCCCTGCCCTAGCATCCTACAATGAGCAGTTCTTC
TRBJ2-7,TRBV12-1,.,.,CASSSSGTPSYEQYF,TGTGCCAGCAGCTCCTCCGGGACACCTTCCTACGAGCAGTACTTC
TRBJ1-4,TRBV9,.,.,CASSPSAASGEKLFF,TGTGCCAGCAGCCCCTCGGCGGCCTCCGGCGAAAAACTGTTTTTT
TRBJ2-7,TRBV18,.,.,CASSPNREISYEQYF,TGTGCCAGCTCACCTAACAGGGAGATCTCCTACGAGCAGTACTTC
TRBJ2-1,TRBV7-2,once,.,CASSLVLGVNEQFF,TGTGCCAGCAGCTTAGTTTTAGGAGTAAATGAGCAGTTCTTC
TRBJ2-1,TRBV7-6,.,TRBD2,CASSLGAGGLSYNEQFF,TGTGCCAGCAGCTTAGGTGCGGGAGGGCTATCCTACAATGAGCAGTTCTTC
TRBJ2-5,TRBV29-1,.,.,CSVVWSSSWETQYF,TGCAGCGTTGTGTGGTCTAGTAGTTGGGAGACCCAGTACTTC
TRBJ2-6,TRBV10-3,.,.,CAISDSLSGANVLTF,TGTGCCATCAGTGATTCCCTCTCTGGGGCCAACGTCCTGACTTTC
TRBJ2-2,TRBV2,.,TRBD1,CASNSAGTGNGELFF,TGTGCCAGCAATAGTGCCGGGACAGGGAACGGGGAGCTGTTTTTT
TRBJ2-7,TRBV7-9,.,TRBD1,CASSAPGQPYEQYF,TGTGCCAGCAGTGCTCCGGGACAGCCCTACGAGCAGTACTTC
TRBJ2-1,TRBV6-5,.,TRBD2,CASRRPGTSLDEQFF,TGTGCCAGCAGGCGGCCCGGGACTAGCCTAGATGAGCAGTTCTTC
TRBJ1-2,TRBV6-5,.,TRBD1,CASRGSGQGEYGYTF,TGTGCCAGCAGAGGCAGTGGACAGGGCGAATATGGCTACACCTTC
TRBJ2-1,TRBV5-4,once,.,CASSIPRQAYNEQFF,TGTGCCAGCAGCATTCCTCGACAGGCTTACAATGAGCAGTTCTTC
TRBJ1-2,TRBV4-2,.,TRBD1,CASSPYRGENYGYTF,TGTGCCAGCAGCCCCTACAGGGGAGAAAACTATGGCTACACCTTC
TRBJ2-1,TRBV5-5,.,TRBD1,CASSLRRGQMNEQFF,TGTGCCAGCAGCTTACGTCGGGGACAGATGAATGAGCAGTTCTTC